This is a list of T cell receptor beta chains from one sample in a study of blood T cells in healthy people across ages. In TCRdb, the 5' RACE reads were re-called with MiXCR into one record per CDR3 protein. The sample holds approximately 2,000,000 distinct CDR3 sequences; about 39% are singletons and the top ten take 23%. Input material: blood. The receptor set was obtained from a human donor in good health. Each CDR3 is given with its conserved first and last residue. D genes are given only for firm matches. For some rows the clone size is stated as once, few or many, or as a class when expanded; others skip it.

>TRBD1|-|TRBJ2-3|TRBV6-2/TRBV6-3
TGTGCCAGCAGCGACAGGGGGCTCAGAGATACGCAGTATTTT
CASSDRGLRDTQYF
>-|few|TRBJ2-1|TRBV13
TGTGCCAGCAGCCCACAGCGGAGGGCCTACAATGAGCAGTTCTTC
CASSPQRRAYNEQFF
>TRBD1|-|TRBJ2-7|TRBV13
TGTGCCAGCAGCTCCAGGGGGTATTACGAGCAGTACTTC
CASSSRGYYEQYF
>TRBD1|-|TRBJ2-4|TRBV12-3/TRBV12-4
TGTGCCAGCAGTATCAGGGGGCTGGTCAAAAACATTCAGTACTTC
CASSIRGLVKNIQYF
>-|many|TRBJ2-4|TRBV3-1
TGTGCCAGCAGCCAAGATCGATTCAACATTCAGTACTTC
CASSQDRFNIQYF
>TRBD2|-|TRBJ2-4|TRBV12-3/TRBV12-4
TGTGCCAGCAGTTTATCCTTAAGACTAGCGGCTGACAATGAGCAGTACTTC
CASSLSLRLAADNEQYF
>TRBD1|-|TRBJ1-2|TRBV9
TGTGCCAGCAGCGTAGCTGCCCAGGGGACAGGATATAATGGCTACACCTTC
CASSVAAQGTGYNGYTF
>-|-|TRBJ2-7|TRBV7-8
TGTGCCAGCAGCTTAACCCCGGGGTGGAACGAGCAGTACTTC
CASSLTPGWNEQYF
>-|-|TRBJ2-7|TRBV25-1
TGTGCCAGCAGTGCCGGGGTCCTCGGCGAGCAGTACTTC
CASSAGVLGEQYF
>TRBD1|-|TRBJ1-5|TRBV12-3/TRBV12-4
TGTGCCAGCAGTCAACTCAGGGGGCTGATTAGAAGCAATCAGCCCCAGCATTTT
CASSQLRGLIRSNQPQHF
>-|-|TRBJ2-1|TRBV7-9
TGTGCCAGCACCCTAAATAGGGGACCCTACAATGAGCAGTTCTTC
CASTLNRGPYNEQFF
>-|-|TRBJ1-1|TRBV5-1
TGCGCCAGCAGCTTGGGTGAGGGACGAACTGAAGCTTTCTTT
CASSLGEGRTEAFF
>-|few|TRBJ2-7|TRBV13
TGTGCCAGCAGCCCGGGACGGAGACTCCACGAGCAGTACTTC
CASSPGRRLHEQYF
>TRBD2|-|TRBJ2-5|TRBV5-1
TGCGCCAGCAGGTCCTCCGGGGGGTCGTGGGAGACCCAGTACTTC
CASRSSGGSWETQYF
>-|few|TRBJ2-6|TRBV13
TGTGCCAGCAGCTTTAAGGGGGGCAGGGCCAACGTCCTGACTTTC
CASSFKGGRANVLTF
>-|few|TRBJ2-3|TRBV9
TGTGCCAGCAGCGTATTGGGGGCAGATACGCAGTATTTT
CASSVLGADTQYF
>-|once|TRBJ1-2|TRBV4-2
TGTGCCAGCAGCCAAGATCGGGGAAACGCTAACTATGGCTACACCTTC
CASSQDRGNANYGYTF
>TRBD1|-|TRBJ1-2|TRBV20-1
TGCAGTGCTCCATCTCAACCGGGACAGGGTTATGGCTACACCTTC
CSAPSQPGQGYGYTF